This TCR beta chain was observed in a study of T-cell reconstitution after alpha-beta-depleted transplantation in children. Unique molecular identifiers featured in how the TCRbeta library was prepared. TCRdb used MiXCR to reprocess the PCR reads, holding one entry per CDR3 protein. The sample gives under 250,000 distinct CDR3 sequences, approximately 6.9% of which show up once; about 5.5% is in the top ten. This receptor was obtained from a boy aged 2 to 9 with acute lymphoblastic leukemia, due to receive a stem cell transplant. The sample consisted of PBMCs, taken before TCRalphabeta/CD19-depleted stem cell transplant.

DNA for the CDR3: TGTGCCAGCTCCCGAGAGGGGCCGGGGCACCAAGAGACCCAGTACTTC. This gives the protein CASSREGPGHQETQYF. The rearrangement uses TRBV7-8 and TRBJ2-5; D is tentatively TRBD1 or TRBD2 (5 bases each). The CDR3 is 16 amino acids. Trimming removed 8 bases at V and 0 bases at J, with 19 bases between. Germline CDR1 is SGHVS and CDR2 is FQNEAQ.